The clone carrying this T cell receptor (beta chain) occurred a few times. What it binds is not known. With molecular barcodes, quantitative 5'-RACE was used to make the TCR beta libraries. MiXCR, run by TCRdb on the 5' RACE reads, gives a single entry per CDR3 protein. Of hundreds of thousands of distinct CDR3 sequences listed, about 20% are singletons. This record belongs to a study of CD8 T cells in ankylosing spondylitis. Findings of the study overall: It appeared that ankylosing spondylitis blood was characterized by a TCR beta motif of fewer than 10 highly homologous variants. It was reported that disease-linked clones were significantly enriched in matched ankylosing spondylitis synovial fluid. Relatively scarce in peripheral blood, disease-linked clones were CD8+.

Germline trimming cut 7 bases from V and 4 bases from J; bases unmatched to any gene: 6. The CDR3 sequence is 13 residues long. The germline gives CDR1 MNHNS, CDR2 SASEGT. Input material: blood, either unsorted or a sorted T cell fraction (not recorded which). The receptor's source is a male donor with ankylosing spondylitis or in good health (not recorded which). The chain joins TRBV6-1 to TRBJ1-1; the match to TRBD1 covers 7 bases. CDR3 sequence (DNA): TGTGCCAGCATGGGAGGGGGCGGCACTGAAGCTTTCTTT. Its protein product is CASMGGGGTEAFF.